Described below is a single TCR beta chain sequence and its context. Its antigen is undetermined. Germline V gene data show CDR1 as MDHEN and CDR2 as SYDVKM. The length of the CDR3 is 14 residues. The V end was cut by 8 bases, the J end by 4 bases, with 18 bases between. The sample comes from a study of OX40 agonist ivuxolimab in advanced cancers. Whole-study results and caveats: At 0.1 to 3.0 mg/kg, CD4+ and CD8+ blood T cells expanded clonally by week 6.

Sequencing was performed with immunoSEQ multiplex PCR; in TCRdb, only in-frame clones are kept and a portion is missing. The table shows 35,000 to 40,000 clones, with about 74% occurring only once. The receptor's source is an adult with an advanced solid tumor such as melanoma, head and neck, liver or kidney cancer. Sequencing used CD4+ or CD8+ T cells sorted from blood, obtained in a trial of the OX40 agonist ivuxolimab. The V gene is TRBV28, the J gene TRBJ2-7; TRBD2 is a possible D gene (5 bases). The CDR3 DNA follows: TGTGCCAGCGACGCTGGAGGTATTGTATACGAGCAGTACTTC. Its translation is CASDAGGIVYEQYF.